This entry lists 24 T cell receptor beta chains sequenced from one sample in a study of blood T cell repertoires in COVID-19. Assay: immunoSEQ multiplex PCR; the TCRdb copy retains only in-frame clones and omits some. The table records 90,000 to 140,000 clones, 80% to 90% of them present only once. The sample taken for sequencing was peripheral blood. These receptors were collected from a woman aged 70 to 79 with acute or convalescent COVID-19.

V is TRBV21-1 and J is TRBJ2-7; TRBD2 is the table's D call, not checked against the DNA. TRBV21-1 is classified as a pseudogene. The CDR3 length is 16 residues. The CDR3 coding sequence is TGTGCCAGCAGCACTCTTCGACTAGCAAGGGTCAACGAGCAGTACTTC. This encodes CASSTLRLARVNEQYF.

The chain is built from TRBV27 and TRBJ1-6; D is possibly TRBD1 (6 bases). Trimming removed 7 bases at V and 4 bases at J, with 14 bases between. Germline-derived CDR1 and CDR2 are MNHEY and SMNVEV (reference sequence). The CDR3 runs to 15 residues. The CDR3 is CASTQGGAYNSPLHF. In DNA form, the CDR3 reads TGTGCCAGCACTCAAGGGGGAGCGTATAATTCACCCCTCCACTTT.

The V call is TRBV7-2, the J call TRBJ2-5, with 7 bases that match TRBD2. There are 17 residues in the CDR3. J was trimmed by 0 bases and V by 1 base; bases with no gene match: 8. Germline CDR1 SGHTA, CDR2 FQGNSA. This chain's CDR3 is CASSLDIAGGYQETQYF. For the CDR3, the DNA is TGTGCCAGCAGCTTAGATATAGCGGGCGGGTACCAAGAGACCCAGTACTTC. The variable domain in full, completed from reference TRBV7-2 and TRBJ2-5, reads GAGVSQSPSNKVTEKGKDVELRCDPISGHTALYWYRQSLGQGLEFLIYFQGNSAPDKSGLPSDRFSAERTGGSVSTLTIQRTQQEDSAVYLCASSLDIAGGYQETQYFGPGTRLLVL.

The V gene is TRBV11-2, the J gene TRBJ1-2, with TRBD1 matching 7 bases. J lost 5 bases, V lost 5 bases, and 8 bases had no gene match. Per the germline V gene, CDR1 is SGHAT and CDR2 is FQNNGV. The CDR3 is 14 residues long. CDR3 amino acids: CASSPRDSSYGYTF. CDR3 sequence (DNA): TGTGCCAGCAGCCCGAGGGACAGCTCATATGGCTACACCTTC. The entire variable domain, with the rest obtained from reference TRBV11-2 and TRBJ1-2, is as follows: EAGVAQSPRYKIIEKRQSVAFWCNPISGHATLYWYQQILGQGPKLLIQFQNNGVVDDSQLPKDRFSAERLKGVDSTLKIQPAKLEDSAVYLCASSPRDSSYGYTFGSGTRLTVV.

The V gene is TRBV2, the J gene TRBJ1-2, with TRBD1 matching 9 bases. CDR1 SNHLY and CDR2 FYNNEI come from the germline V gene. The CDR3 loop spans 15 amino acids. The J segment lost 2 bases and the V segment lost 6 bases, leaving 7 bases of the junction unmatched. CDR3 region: CASRGGQGANYGYTF. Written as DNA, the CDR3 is TGTGCCAGCAGGGGGGGACAGGGAGCGAACTATGGCTACACCTTC.

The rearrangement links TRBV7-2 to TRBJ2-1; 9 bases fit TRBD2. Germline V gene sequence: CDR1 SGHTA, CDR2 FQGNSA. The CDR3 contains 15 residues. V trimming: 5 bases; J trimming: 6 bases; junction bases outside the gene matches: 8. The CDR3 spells CASSLRGGGANEQFF. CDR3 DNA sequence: TGTGCCAGCAGCCTCAGGGGCGGGGGGGCCAATGAGCAGTTCTTC.

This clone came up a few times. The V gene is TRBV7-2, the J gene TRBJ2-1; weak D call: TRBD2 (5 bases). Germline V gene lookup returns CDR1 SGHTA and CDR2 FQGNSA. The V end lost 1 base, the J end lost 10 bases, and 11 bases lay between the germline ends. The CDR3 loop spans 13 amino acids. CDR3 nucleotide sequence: TGTGCCAGCAGCTTAGTTCTAGCCAGGGAGCAGTTCTTC. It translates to CASSLVLAREQFF.

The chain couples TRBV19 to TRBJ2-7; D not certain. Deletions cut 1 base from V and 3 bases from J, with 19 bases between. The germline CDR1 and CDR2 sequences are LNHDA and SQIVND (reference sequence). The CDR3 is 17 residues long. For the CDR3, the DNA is TGTGCCAGTAGTATAGTGATGCGGCCAAACCTCTACTACGAGCAGTACTTC. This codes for CASSIVMRPNLYYEQYF.

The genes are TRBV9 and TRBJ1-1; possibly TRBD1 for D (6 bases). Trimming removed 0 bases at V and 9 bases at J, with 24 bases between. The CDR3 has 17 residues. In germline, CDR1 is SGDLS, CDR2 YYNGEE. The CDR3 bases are TGTGCCAGCAGCGTAGCTACGGGGGGGCCGGGAACGGGTAAAGCTTTCTTT. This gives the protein CASSVATGGPGTGKAFF. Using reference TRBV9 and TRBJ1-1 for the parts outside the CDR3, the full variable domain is DSGVTQTPKHLITATGQRVTLRCSPRSGDLSVYWYQQSLDQGLQFLIQYYNGEERAKGNILERFSAQQFPDLHSELNLSSLELGDSALYFCASSVATGGPGTGKAFFGQGTRLTVV.

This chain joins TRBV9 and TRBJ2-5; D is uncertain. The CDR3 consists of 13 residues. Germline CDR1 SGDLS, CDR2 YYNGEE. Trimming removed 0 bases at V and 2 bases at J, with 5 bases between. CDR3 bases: TGTGCCAGCAGCGTAGACAGACAAGAGACCCAGTACTTC. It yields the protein CASSVDRQETQYF.

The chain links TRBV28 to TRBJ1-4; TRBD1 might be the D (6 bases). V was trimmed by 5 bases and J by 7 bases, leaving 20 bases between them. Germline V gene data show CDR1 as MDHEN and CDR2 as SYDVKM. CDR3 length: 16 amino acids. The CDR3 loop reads CASSPRTGRTGEKLFF. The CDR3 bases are TGTGCCAGCAGTCCACGAACAGGGAGAACAGGTGAAAAACTGTTTTTT. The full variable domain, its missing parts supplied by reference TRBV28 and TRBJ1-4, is DVKVTQSSRYLVKRTGEKVFLECVQDMDHENMFWYRQDPGLGLRLIYFSYDVKMKEKGDIPEGYSVSREKKERFSLILESASTNQTSMYLCASSPRTGRTGEKLFFGSGTQLSVL.

The CDR3 sequence is CAWSRQVGTEAFF. CDR3 in DNA: TGTGCCTGGAGTCGCCAGGTAGGAACTGAAGCTTTCTTT. The V and J genes are TRBV30 and TRBJ1-1; no firm D call. With 2 bases removed from V and 5 bases from J, the gap between germline ends came to 12 bases. From germline, CDR1 is GTSNPN and CDR2 SVGIG (reference sequence). The CDR3 has 13 residues.

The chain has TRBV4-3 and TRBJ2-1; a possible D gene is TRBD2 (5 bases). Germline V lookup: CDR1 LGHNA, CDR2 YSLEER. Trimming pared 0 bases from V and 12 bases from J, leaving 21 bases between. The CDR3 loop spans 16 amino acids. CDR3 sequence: CASSQDRAGLSGVQFF. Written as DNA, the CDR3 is TGCGCCAGCAGCCAAGATCGGGCCGGCCTTTCCGGGGTGCAGTTCTTC.

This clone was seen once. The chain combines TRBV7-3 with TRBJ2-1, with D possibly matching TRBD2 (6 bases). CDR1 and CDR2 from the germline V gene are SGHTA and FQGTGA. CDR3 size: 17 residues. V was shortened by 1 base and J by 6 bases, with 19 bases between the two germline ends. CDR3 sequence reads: CASSLKGPSPAGNEQFF. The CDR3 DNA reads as TGTGCCAGCAGCTTAAAAGGTCCTAGCCCAGCGGGCAATGAGCAGTTCTTC.

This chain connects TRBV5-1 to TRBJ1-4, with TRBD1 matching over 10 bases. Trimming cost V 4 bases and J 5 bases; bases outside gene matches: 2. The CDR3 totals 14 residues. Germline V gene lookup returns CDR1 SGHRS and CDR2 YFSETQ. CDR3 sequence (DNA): TGCGCCAGCAGCCAGGGACAGGGGAATGAAAAACTGTTTTTT. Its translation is CASSQGQGNEKLFF.

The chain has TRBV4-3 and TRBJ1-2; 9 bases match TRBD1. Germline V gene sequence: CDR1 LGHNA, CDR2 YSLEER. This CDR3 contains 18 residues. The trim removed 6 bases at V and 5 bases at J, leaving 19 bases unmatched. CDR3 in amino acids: CASSPTGGPTPDRYGYTF. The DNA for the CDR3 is TGCGCCAGCAGTCCCACAGGGGGCCCAACGCCGGACCGATATGGCTACACCTTC.

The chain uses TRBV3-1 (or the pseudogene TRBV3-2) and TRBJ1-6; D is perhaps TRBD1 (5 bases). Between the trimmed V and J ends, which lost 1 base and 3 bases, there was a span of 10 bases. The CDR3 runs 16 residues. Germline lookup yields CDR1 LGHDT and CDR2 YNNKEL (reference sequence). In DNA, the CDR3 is TGTGCCAGCAGCCAAGTGGGGGACTTCTATAATTCACCCCTCCACTTT. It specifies CASSQVGDFYNSPLHF.

The CDR3: CASSDAVAGELFF. The CDR3 coding sequence is TGTGCCAGCAGTGACGCAGTTGCCGGGGAGCTGTTTTTT. This chain joins TRBV2 and TRBJ2-2; no reliable D call. The CDR3 consists of 13 residues. The V end was cut by 3 bases, the J end by 6 bases, with 8 bases between. Per germline, CDR1 SNHLY and CDR2 FYNNEI.

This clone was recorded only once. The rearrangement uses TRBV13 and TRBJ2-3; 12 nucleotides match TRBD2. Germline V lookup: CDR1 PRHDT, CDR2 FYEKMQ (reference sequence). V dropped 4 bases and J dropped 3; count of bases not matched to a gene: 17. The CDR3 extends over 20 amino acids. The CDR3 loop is CASSSSGTSGYSGGTDTQYF. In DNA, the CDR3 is TGTGCCAGCAGCTCCTCCGGGACTAGCGGGTACTCTGGTGGGACAGATACGCAGTATTTT. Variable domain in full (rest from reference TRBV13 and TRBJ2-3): AAGVIQSPRHLIKEKRETATLKCYPIPRHDTVYWYQQGPGQDPQFLISFYEKMQSDKGSIPDRFSAQQFSDYHSELNMSSLELGDSALYFCASSSSGTSGYSGGTDTQYFGPGTRLTVL.

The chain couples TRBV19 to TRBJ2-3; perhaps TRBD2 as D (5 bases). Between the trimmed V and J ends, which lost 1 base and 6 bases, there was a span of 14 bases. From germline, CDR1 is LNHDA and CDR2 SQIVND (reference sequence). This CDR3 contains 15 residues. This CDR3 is CASSIGSSSGDTQYF. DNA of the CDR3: TGTGCCAGTAGTATAGGCTCCTCATCGGGGGATACGCAGTATTTT.

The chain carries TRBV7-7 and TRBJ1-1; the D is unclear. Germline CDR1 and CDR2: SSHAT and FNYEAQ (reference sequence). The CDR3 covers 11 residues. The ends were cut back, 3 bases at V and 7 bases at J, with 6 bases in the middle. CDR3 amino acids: CASSFSGEAFF. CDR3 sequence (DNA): TGTGCCAGCAGCTTCAGTGGTGAAGCTTTCTTT.

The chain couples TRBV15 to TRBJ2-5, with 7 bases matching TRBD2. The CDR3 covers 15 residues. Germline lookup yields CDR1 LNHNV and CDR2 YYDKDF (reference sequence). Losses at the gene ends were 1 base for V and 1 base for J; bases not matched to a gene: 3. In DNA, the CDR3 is TGTGCCACCAGCAGAGTGGGAGGGACCCAAGAGACCCAGTACTTC. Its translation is CATSRVGGTQETQYF.

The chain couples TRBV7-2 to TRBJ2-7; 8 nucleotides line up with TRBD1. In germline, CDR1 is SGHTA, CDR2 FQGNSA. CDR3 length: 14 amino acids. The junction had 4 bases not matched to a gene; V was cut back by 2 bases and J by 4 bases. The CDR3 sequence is CASSLSGGLYEQYF. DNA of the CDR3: TGTGCCAGCAGCTTATCAGGGGGCTTATACGAGCAGTACTTC.

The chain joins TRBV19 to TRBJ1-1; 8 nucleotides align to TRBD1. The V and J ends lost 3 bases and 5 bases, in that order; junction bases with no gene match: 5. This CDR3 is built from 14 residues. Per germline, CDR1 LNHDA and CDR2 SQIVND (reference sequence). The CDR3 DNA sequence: TGTGCCAGTAGTATGGACAGGGCGGGAACTGAAGCTTTCTTT. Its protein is CASSMDRAGTEAFF.